This passage covers 19 T cell receptor beta chains from one sample sequenced in a study of CD8 T cells in ankylosing spondylitis. MiXCR was run by TCRdb on the 5' RACE reads, yielding one entry per CDR3 protein. The sample has 200,000 or so distinct CDR3 sequences; over 10% are singletons. The sample was blood, either unsorted or a sorted T cell fraction (not recorded which). Receptors originate from a female donor with ankylosing spondylitis or in good health (not recorded which).

This clonotype was detected only a few times. J is TRBJ1-2 and V is TRBV5-6; 7 nucleotides align to TRBD1. CDR1 and CDR2 from the germline V gene are SGHDT and YYEEEE. J was trimmed by 4 bases and V by 4 bases; bases with no gene match: 4. The CDR3 contains 13 residues. CDR3 DNA sequence: TGTGCCAGCAGCCCATGGACAGGCTATGGCTACACCTTC. Translated, it gives CASSPWTGYGYTF.

This clonotype was seen many times. The chain links TRBV29-1 to TRBJ1-5; 9 bases match TRBD1. V lost 6 bases and J lost 7; bases outside the gene matches: 10. From germline, CDR1 is SQVTM and CDR2 ANQGSEA. There are 14 residues in the CDR3. CDR3 loop: CSVFLQGAGQPQHF. CDR3 nucleotides: TGCAGCGTATTTCTACAGGGGGCAGGCCAGCCCCAGCATTTT.

This clonotype was counted many times. The V and J genes are TRBV29-1 and TRBJ1-5; tentative D call: TRBD1 (6 bases). The V gene's germline CDR1 is SQVTM and CDR2 ANQGSEA. The CDR3 sequence is 14 residues long. V was shortened by 8 bases and J by 5 bases, with 19 bases between the two germline ends. The CDR3 DNA sequence: TGCAGCATAGGGGGGCAGGAGGTTTATCAGCCCCAGCATTTT. Protein sequence: CSIGGQEVYQPQHF.

This clonotype has a count of ten or more. CDR3 in DNA: TGCGCCAGCGGGCGGGGAGACATTCAGTACTTC. This translates into CASGRGDIQYF. V usage is TRBV5-1 and J usage is TRBJ2-4; TRBD2 is a possible D gene (6 bases). CDR3 size: 11 residues. V was pared by 7 bases and J by 8 bases, with 10 bases between. Germline V lookup: CDR1 SGHRS, CDR2 YFSETQ. Full variable domain (outside the CDR3, taken from reference TRBV5-1 and TRBJ2-4): KAGVTQTPRYLIKTRGQQVTLSCSPISGHRSVSWYQQTPGQGLQFLFEYFSETQRNKGNFPGRFSGRQFSNSRSEMNVSTLELGDSALYLCASGRGDIQYFGAGTRLSVL.

This clonotype was seen at least ten times. J is TRBJ2-7 and V is TRBV11-2; D ambiguous. V was clipped by 5 bases and J by 2 bases, with 4 bases between them. The CDR3 contains 11 residues. Germline assignment: CDR1 SGHAT and CDR2 FQNNGV. CDR3 sequence reads: CASSLAYEQYF. Written as DNA, the CDR3 is TGTGCCAGCAGCCTAGCCTACGAGCAGTACTTC.

Worth noting for this clonotype: This may come from a read error, since a much larger clone is one base off. The V gene is TRBV7-2, the J gene TRBJ2-1; TRBD2 agrees at 11 bases. The CDR3 loop spans 16 amino acids. Germline values: CDR1 SGHTA, CDR2 FQGNSA. Unmatched junction bases numbered 9, after V lost 2 bases and J lost 9 bases. The CDR3 DNA reads as TGTGCCAGCAGCTTATCCCCTAGCGGGAGGATGATTGAGCAGTTCTTC. Translated, it gives CASSLSPSGRMIEQFF.

This clonotype was detected ten times or more. This chain uses TRBV29-1 with TRBJ2-7; D tentatively fits TRBD1 or TRBD2 (5 bases each). The CDR3 is made up of 11 amino acids. Trimming stripped 3 bases from V and 5 bases from J, with 8 bases between. Germline V gives CDR1 SQVTM, CDR2 ANQGSEA. The CDR3 DNA sequence: TGCAGCGTTGATATGGGGGACGAGCAGTACTTC. Translated: CSVDMGDEQYF.

Notes on this clonotype: This may be a read error, as it is one base from a much larger clone. The chain employs TRBV28 and TRBJ1-1, with 7 positions matching TRBD1. CDR1 is MDHEN and CDR2 is SYDVKM in the germline V gene. CDR3 length: 14 amino acids. The CDR3 protein is CANSFRQGLGEAFF. The CDR3, as DNA: TGTGCCAACAGTTTTCGACAGGGTTTGGGTGAAGCTTTCTTT.

Ten or more counts support this clonotype. The chain is built from TRBV12-3 or TRBV12-4 and TRBJ2-2, with D uncertain. The CDR3 is 16 amino acids. Trimming removed 7 bases from V and 0 bases from J, with 15 bases in between. The CDR3 reads CASTPLGTPNTGELFF. The DNA for the CDR3 is TGTGCCAGCACCCCCCTGGGCACACCGAACACCGGGGAGCTGTTTTTT.

This chain joins TRBV27 and TRBJ1-5; possibly TRBD1 for D (5 bases). The V and J ends lost 3 bases and 12 bases respectively, with 24 bases between them. Germline CDR1 reads MNHEY; CDR2 reads SMNVEV (reference sequence). This CDR3 spans 16 amino acids. CDR3 nucleotides: TGTGCCAGCAGTTTTAGCGGGGCAGCTGGGCTCGGTGTCCAGCATTTT. Its protein is CASSFSGAAGLGVQHF.

The V call is TRBV4-1, the J call TRBJ2-6; TRBD2 is a possible D gene (7 bases). V was cut by 0 bases and J by 0 bases, with 18 bases left in between. From germline, CDR1 is MGHRA and CDR2 YSYEKL. The CDR3 runs 20 residues. The CDR3 DNA is TGCGCCAGCAGCCAAGAAGTAAGGGGGGGAGGCTACTCTGGGGCCAACGTCCTGACTTTC. As protein: CASSQEVRGGGYSGANVLTF.

The chain employs TRBV15 and TRBJ2-1; 10 bases line up with TRBD2. V lost 0 bases, J lost 9 bases, and 8 bases stayed unmatched. The CDR3 spans 16 residues. The V gene's germline CDR1 is LNHNV and CDR2 YYDKDF (reference sequence). The CDR3 reads CATSRDPAGGPVEQFF. The CDR3 nucleotides are TGTGCCACCAGCAGAGATCCAGCGGGAGGGCCTGTTGAGCAGTTCTTC.

This sequence joins TRBV7-2 and TRBJ1-3; perhaps TRBD1 as D (6 bases). The CDR3 sequence is 15 residues long. Trimming stripped 7 bases from V and 4 bases from J, with 17 bases between. The germline V gene encodes CDR1 SGHTA and CDR2 FQGNSA. CDR3 in amino acids: CASTYYGGPGNTIYF. The CDR3 DNA reads as TGTGCCAGCACCTACTATGGGGGGCCCGGAAACACCATATATTTT.

This clonotype was counted many times. The rearrangement links TRBV10-3 to TRBJ2-2; D might be TRBD1 (6 bases). CDR3 length: 16 amino acids. Trimming removed 4 bases at V and 4 bases at J, with 16 bases between. CDR1 is ENHRY, CDR2 SYGVKD, per germline. The CDR3 sequence: CAISAIRGTSTGELFF. The CDR3 region has the DNA TGTGCCATCAGTGCGATCAGGGGAACAAGCACCGGGGAGCTGTTTTTT.

This clonotype was detected ten times or more. This chain links TRBV28 with TRBJ1-2, with no clear D. V lost 4 bases and J lost 8, with 17 bases in between. This CDR3 is built from 14 residues. Germline V CDR1 and CDR2: MDHEN, SYDVKM. The DNA of the CDR3 is TGTGCCAGCAGTTCCGGGCCAGTCGCCAGGGGCTACACCTTC. It codes for CASSSGPVARGYTF.

This clonotype was seen many times. The chain recombines TRBV6-1 with TRBJ2-2; weak D call: TRBD1 (6 bases). Germline assignment: CDR1 MNHNS and CDR2 SASEGT. This CDR3 comprises 13 residues. Trimming shortened V by 11 bases and J by 2 bases, and 12 bases separated the two germline ends. The CDR3 is CAVEGDNTGELFF. The CDR3 DNA is TGTGCCGTCGAGGGGGATAACACCGGGGAGCTGTTTTTT.

This clonotype has at least ten counts. This sequence joins TRBV12-3 or TRBV12-4 and TRBJ2-2; 7 bases are a match to TRBD2. Trimming cost V 8 bases and J 1 base; bases outside gene matches: 10. The CDR3 has 16 amino acids. CDR3 in DNA: TGTGCCAGCTGGTCCTTGACTAGCCGGAACACCGGGGAGCTGTTTTTT. Residues: CASWSLTSRNTGELFF.

This clonotype occurred many times. The chain carries TRBV5-1 and TRBJ2-7; D gene unclear. CDR1 SGHRS and CDR2 YFSETQ come from the germline V gene. The length of the CDR3 is 14 residues. Trimming removed 0 bases at V and 6 bases at J, with 13 bases between. The CDR3 nucleotides read TGCGCCAGCAGCTTGGACATTGGACGTAGCGAGCAGTACTTC. Translated, it gives CASSLDIGRSEQYF.

This clonotype came up many times. CDR3 nucleotides: TGTGCCAGCAGCTTTTCCGGGACTAGCGGGAAAGACGAGCAGTACTTC. Residues: CASSFSGTSGKDEQYF. The chain carries TRBV11-3 and TRBJ2-7, with 13 bases identical to TRBD2. This CDR3 comprises 16 residues. J gave up 5 bases and V 3 bases, and 7 bases lay outside the gene matches. Germline V gives CDR1 SGHNT, CDR2 YENEEA.